Below, 21 T cell receptor beta chains from the same sample are listed, as sequenced in a study of blood T cell repertoires in COVID-19. Only in-frame clones appear in the TCRdb table, and some are missing; sequencing was by immunoSEQ multiplex PCR. The top ten clones hold 20% of a sample with over 10,000 clones, 90% of them seen once. What was sequenced was peripheral blood. The source of these receptors is a human donor with active COVID-19. The donor label of this sample is uncertain.

V and J are TRBV18 and TRBJ1-1; TRBD1 might be the D (6 bases). The germline V gene has CDR1 KGHSH and CDR2 LQKENI. CDR3 length: 16 amino acids. V gave up 3 bases and J gave up 7 bases, with 21 bases separating them. CDR3 bases: TGTGCCAGCTCACCTAAGGACAGCTTGAACACTATTGAAGCTTTCTTT. It yields the protein CASSPKDSLNTIEAFF.

This clone appeared once. The chain carries TRBV19 and TRBJ2-7, with TRBD2 matching over 7 bases. The CDR3 is 13 residues long. Germline CDR1 and CDR2: LNHDA and SQIVND (reference sequence). The trim removed 4 bases at V and 2 bases at J, leaving 2 bases unmatched. The CDR3 DNA reads TGTGCCAGTAGTAAGGGACTAACCTACGAGCAGTACTTC. This sequence encodes CASSKGLTYEQYF. The whole variable domain, remainder taken from reference TRBV19 and TRBJ2-7, is DGGITQSPKYLFRKEGQNVTLSCEQNLNHDAMYWYRQDPGQGLRLIYYSQIVNDFQKGDIAEGYSVSREKKESFPLTVTSAQKNPTAFYLCASSKGLTYEQYFGPGTRLTVT.

The chain joins TRBV6-5 to TRBJ1-5, with D perhaps matching TRBD1 (5 bases). Germline lookup yields CDR1 MNHEY and CDR2 SVGAGI. This CDR3 spans 13 amino acids. V was clipped by 7 bases and J by 5 bases, with 12 bases between them. CDR3 sequence reads: CASIKGRYQPQHF. Written as DNA, the CDR3 is TGTGCCAGCATCAAGGGGAGGTATCAGCCCCAGCATTTT.

V and J are TRBV28 and TRBJ1-2, with 10 bases lining up with TRBD1. The CDR3 runs 15 residues. Germline V lookup: CDR1 MDHEN, CDR2 SYDVKM. The V and J ends lost 4 bases and 2 bases, in that order; junction bases with no gene match: 4. CDR3 DNA: TGTGCCAGCAGTTCCCCGGACAGGGGGAACTATGGCTACACCTTC. Protein sequence: CASSSPDRGNYGYTF.

This clone was recorded once. V gene TRBV7-9 combines with J gene TRBJ2-1, with 8 bases matching TRBD2. This CDR3 has 12 amino acids. V trimming: 5 bases; J trimming: 8 bases; junction bases outside the gene matches: 2. Germline values: CDR1 SEHNR, CDR2 FQNEAQ (reference sequence). CDR3 in DNA: TGTGCCAGCAGCCCACTAGCGGATGAGCAGTTCTTC. Translated, it gives CASSPLADEQFF. Full variable domain (missing parts from reference TRBV7-9 and TRBJ2-1): DTGVSQNPRHKITKRGQNVTFRCDPISEHNRLYWYRQTLGQGPEFLTYFQNEAQLEKSRLLSDRFSAERPKGSFSTLEIQRTEQGDSAMYLCASSPLADEQFFGPGTRLTVL.

The genes are TRBV19 and TRBJ1-2, with a possible D match to TRBD1 (6 bases). Germline CDR1 LNHDA, CDR2 SQIVND (reference sequence). The CDR3 has 14 residues. The V gene lost 5 bases and the J gene lost 2 bases, with 12 bases spanning the gap. The CDR3 reads CASSRRTENYGYTF. As DNA, the CDR3 is TGTGCCAGTAGTCGTCGGACAGAGAACTATGGCTACACCTTC.

The chain employs TRBV7-6 and TRBJ1-5; D is perhaps TRBD1 (5 bases). The length of the CDR3 is 18 residues. Trimming took 0 bases from V and 5 from J, leaving 20 bases between them. Germline CDR1 is SGHVS and CDR2 is FNYEAQ. CDR3 bases: TGTGCCAGCAGCTTAGCGCCACCGGGACTCACTGAGGATCAGCCCCAGCATTTT. Encoded protein: CASSLAPPGLTEDQPQHF. Full variable domain (rest looked up from reference TRBV7-6 and TRBJ1-5): GAGVSQSPRYKVTKRGQDVALRCDPISGHVSLYWYRQALGQGPEFLTYFNYEAQQDKSGLPNDRFSAERPEGSISTLTIQRTEQRDSAMYRCASSLAPPGLTEDQPQHFGDGTRLSIL.

The chain has TRBV9 and TRBJ2-1; D gene ambiguous. The CDR3 is 16 residues long. CDR1 and CDR2 (germline): SGDLS, YYNGEE. V gave up 5 bases and J gave up 4 bases, with 19 bases separating them. CDR3 residues: CASSGSGSSGYNEQFF. CDR3 coding DNA: TGTGCCAGCAGTGGCTCCGGGTCCTCGGGTTACAATGAGCAGTTCTTC.

The V gene is TRBV11-2, the J gene TRBJ1-6; D is undetermined. V lost 5 bases and J lost 8, with 13 bases in between. CDR3 length: 14 residues. Germline values: CDR1 SGHAT, CDR2 FQNNGV. As DNA, the CDR3 is TGTGCCAGCAGCCCCGGACGGGGTGATTCACCCCTCCACTTT. Translated: CASSPGRGDSPLHF.

The chain links TRBV4-3 to TRBJ1-2; D is unresolved. Deletions cut 0 bases from V and 7 bases from J, with 9 bases between. The CDR3 covers 13 residues. CDR1 and CDR2 from the germline V gene are LGHNA and YSLEER. Here the CDR3 reads CASSQDLGGGYTF. DNA of the CDR3: TGCGCCAGCAGCCAAGATTTGGGAGGTGGCTACACCTTC.

This sequence joins TRBV3-1 (or the pseudogene TRBV3-2) and TRBJ2-3; perhaps TRBD2 as D (7 bases). The length of the CDR3 is 16 residues. Germline V gene sequence: CDR1 LGHDT, CDR2 YNNKEL (reference sequence). Trimming left V 0 bases short and J 6 bases short, with 16 bases between. The CDR3 sequence: CASSQDVGGAKDTQYF. CDR3 DNA: TGTGCCAGCAGCCAAGATGTTGGGGGGGCGAAGGATACGCAGTATTTT.

The rearrangement joins TRBV10-2 to TRBJ2-7; TRBD1 matches 9 bases. V shed 8 bases and J 6 bases; nucleotides not matched to a gene: 8. Looked up from germline, CDR1 is WSHSY and CDR2 is SAAADI. The CDR3 covers 13 residues. The CDR3 reads CASAEATGGEQYF. CDR3 in DNA: TGCGCCAGCGCTGAAGCGACAGGGGGCGAGCAGTACTTC.

The chain employs TRBV20-1 and TRBJ2-6, with no clear D. CDR1 is DFQATT and CDR2 is SNEGSKA in the germline V gene (reference sequence). V lost 3 bases, J lost 1 base, and 4 bases lay in between. The CDR3 totals 13 residues. In DNA form, the CDR3 reads TGCAGTGCTAGTTATTCTGGGGCCAACGTCCTGACTTTC. Its translation: CSASYSGANVLTF.

V and J are TRBV10-3 and TRBJ2-3, with 11 bases that match TRBD2. The ends lost 4 bases at V and 4 bases at J; junction bases unmatched: 4. The CDR3 covers 15 residues. The germline gives CDR1 ENHRY, CDR2 SYGVKD. The CDR3 nucleotides are TGTGCCATCAGTGGTAGCGGGGGGGCCTCAGATACGCAGTATTTT. It encodes CAISGSGGASDTQYF.

The V call is TRBV9, the J call TRBJ2-1; the match to TRBD2 covers 11 bases. The germline gives CDR1 SGDLS, CDR2 YYNGEE. The trim removed 6 bases at V and 7 bases at J, leaving 18 bases unmatched. The CDR3 totals 18 residues. The CDR3 nucleotides are TGTGCCAGCACGCCCGGGACTAGCGGCTCTACCCCGTCTAATGAGCAGTTCTTC. Encoded protein: CASTPGTSGSTPSNEQFF.

A note on this clone: Other DNA sequences in the sample encode the same CDR3. The chain uses TRBV9 and TRBJ2-2; the match to TRBD1 covers 10 bases. V lost 2 bases to trimming and J lost 2 bases; unmatched junction nucleotides: 3. CDR1 is SGDLS and CDR2 is YYNGEE in the germline V gene. There are 16 residues in the CDR3. The CDR3, as DNA: TGTGCCAGCAGCGTCAGACAGGGGGCAAACACCGGGGAGCTGTTTTTT. Amino acid sequence: CASSVRQGANTGELFF.

This clone is a singleton in its sample. The J gene is TRBJ2-1, the V gene TRBV7-3; 11 nucleotides agree with TRBD2. Germline CDR1 SGHTA, CDR2 FQGTGA. The CDR3 has 17 residues. J lost 0 bases, V lost 3 bases, and 4 bases had no gene match. This CDR3 is CASSFTSGSRSYNEQFF. The DNA for the CDR3 is TGTGCCAGCAGCTTCACTAGCGGGAGCCGCTCCTACAATGAGCAGTTCTTC.

The count of this clone is one. The CDR3 is CASRTTGVNTEAFF. CDR3 coding DNA: TGTGCCAGCAGGACGACAGGGGTTAACACTGAAGCTTTCTTT. The chain links TRBV6-5 to TRBJ1-1, with 8 bases aligning to TRBD1. V shed 6 bases and J 2 bases; nucleotides not matched to a gene: 5. The germline V gene encodes CDR1 MNHEY and CDR2 SVGAGI. The CDR3 extends over 14 amino acids.

The chain employs TRBV5-1 and TRBJ2-6; unclear D gene. The CDR3 is 16 amino acids. V was pared by 0 bases and J by 1 base, with 8 bases between. Germline CDR1 reads SGHRS; CDR2 reads YFSETQ. Here the CDR3 reads CASSLVAGSGANVLTF. For the CDR3, the DNA is TGCGCCAGCAGCTTGGTAGCTGGATCTGGGGCCAACGTCCTGACTTTC.

This clone appeared a few times. This chain joins TRBV4-3 and TRBJ2-1; tentatively, D is TRBD1 (5 bases). Germline-derived CDR1 and CDR2 are LGHNA and YSLEER. The CDR3 is made up of 15 amino acids. With 3 bases removed from V and 9 bases from J, the gap between germline ends came to 18 bases. The CDR3 spells CASSQAPVSGAEQFF. The DNA of the CDR3 is TGCGCCAGCAGCCAGGCCCCCGTAAGTGGGGCTGAGCAGTTCTTC.

This chain connects TRBV7-8 to TRBJ2-6; 11 bases are a match to TRBD1. Germline CDR1 is SGHVS and CDR2 is FQNEAQ. This CDR3 has 17 residues. After removal of 5 bases from V and 0 bases from J, the junction contained 3 bases not matched to a gene. As DNA, the CDR3 is TGTGCCAGCAGCACGGGGACAGGGGGCTCTGGGGCCAACGTCCTGACTTTC. Its translation is CASSTGTGGSGANVLTF.